This T cell receptor beta chain was profiled in a study of regulatory T cells in long-lasting Graves disease. As for time point: newly diagnosed GD, antithyroid drugs for less than 3 months. Construction of the TCR library relied on RNA isolated from PBMCs. This clonotype was detected many times. This CDR3 is built from 14 residues. V dropped 8 bases and J dropped 2 bases, with 14 bases sitting between them. From germline, CDR1 is SEHNR and CDR2 FQNEAQ (reference sequence). Libraries of TCR beta came from iRepertoire HTBI primers plus Arm-PCR of CDR3 regions. A single record per CDR3 protein comes from TCRdb applying MiXCR to the multiplex PCR reads. Among a few hundred thousand distinct CDR3 sequences listed, about 10% were seen once. Separately, the same data were catalogued under a study of T cells in Graves' hyperthyroidism and ophthalmopathy.

The chain combines TRBV7-9 with TRBJ2-3; D might be TRBD2 (6 bases). The input for sequencing was peripheral blood mononuclear cells (PBMCs), taken at new diagnosis, from a patient treated with antithyroid drugs. The sequence was collected from a woman under 30 with Graves disease. Here the CDR3 DNA reads TGTGCCAGCCTCCGGGGGACCTACACAGATACGCAGTATTTT. As protein: CASLRGTYTDTQYF.